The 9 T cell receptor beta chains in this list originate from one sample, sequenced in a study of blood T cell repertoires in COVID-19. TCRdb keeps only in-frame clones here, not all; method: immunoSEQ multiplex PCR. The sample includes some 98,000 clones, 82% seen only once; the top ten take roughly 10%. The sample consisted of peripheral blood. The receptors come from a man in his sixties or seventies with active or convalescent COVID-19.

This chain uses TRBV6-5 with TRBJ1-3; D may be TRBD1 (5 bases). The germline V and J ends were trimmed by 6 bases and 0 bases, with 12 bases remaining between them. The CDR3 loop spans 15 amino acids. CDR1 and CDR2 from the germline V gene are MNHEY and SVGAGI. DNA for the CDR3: TGTGCCAGCAGCCGAACAGGCATCTCTGGAAACACCATATATTTT. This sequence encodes CASSRTGISGNTIYF.

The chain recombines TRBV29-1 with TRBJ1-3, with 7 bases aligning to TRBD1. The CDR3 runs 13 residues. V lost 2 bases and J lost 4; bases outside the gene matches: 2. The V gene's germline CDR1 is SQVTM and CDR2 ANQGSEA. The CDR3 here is CSVERDRGNTIYF. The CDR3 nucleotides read TGCAGCGTTGAACGGGACAGAGGAAACACCATATATTTT.

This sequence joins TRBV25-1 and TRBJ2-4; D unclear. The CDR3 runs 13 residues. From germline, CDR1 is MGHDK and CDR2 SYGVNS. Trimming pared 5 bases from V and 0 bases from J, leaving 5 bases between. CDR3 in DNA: TGTGCCAGCAGTCCCCTAGCCAAAAACATTCAGTACTTC. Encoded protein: CASSPLAKNIQYF.

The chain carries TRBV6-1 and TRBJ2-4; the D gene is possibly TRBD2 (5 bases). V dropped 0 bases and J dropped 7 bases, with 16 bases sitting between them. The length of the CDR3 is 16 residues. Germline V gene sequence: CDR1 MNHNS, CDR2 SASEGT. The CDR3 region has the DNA TGTGCCAGCAGTGAAGCGGTCACTAGGGAAGGTAACATTCAGTACTTC. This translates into CASSEAVTREGNIQYF.

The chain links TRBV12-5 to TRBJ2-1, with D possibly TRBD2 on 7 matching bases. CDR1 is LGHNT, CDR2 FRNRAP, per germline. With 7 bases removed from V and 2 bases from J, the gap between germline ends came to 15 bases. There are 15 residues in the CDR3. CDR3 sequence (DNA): TGTGCTAGTGCCCTGGGAGGGGGGGCCTACAATGAGCAGTTCTTC. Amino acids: CASALGGGAYNEQFF. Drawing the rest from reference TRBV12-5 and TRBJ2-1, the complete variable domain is DARVTQTPRHKVTEMGQEVTMRCQPILGHNTVFWYRQTMMQGLELLAYFRNRAPLDDSGMPKDRFSAEMPDATLATLKIQPSEPRDSAVYFCASALGGGAYNEQFFGPGTRLTVL.

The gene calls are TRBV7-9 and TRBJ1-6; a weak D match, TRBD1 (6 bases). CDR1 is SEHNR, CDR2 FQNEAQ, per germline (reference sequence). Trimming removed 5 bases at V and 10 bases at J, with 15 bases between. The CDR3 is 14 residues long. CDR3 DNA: TGTGCCAGCAGCCCCCGCGCAGGACAGTCACCCCTCCACTTT. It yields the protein CASSPRAGQSPLHF.

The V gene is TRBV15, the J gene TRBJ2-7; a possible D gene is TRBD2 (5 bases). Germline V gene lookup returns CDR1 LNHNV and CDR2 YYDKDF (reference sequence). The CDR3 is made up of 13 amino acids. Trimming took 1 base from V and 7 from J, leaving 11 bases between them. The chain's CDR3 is CATSRVGVREQYF. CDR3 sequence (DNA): TGTGCCACCAGCAGAGTCGGGGTTAGGGAGCAGTACTTC.

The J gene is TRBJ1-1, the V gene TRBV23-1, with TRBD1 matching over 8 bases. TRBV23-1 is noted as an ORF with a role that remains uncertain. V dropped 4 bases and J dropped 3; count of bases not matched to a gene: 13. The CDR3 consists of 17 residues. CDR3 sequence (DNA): TGCGCCAGCAGTCCGCTCGGACAGGGCGTCAGTGACACTGAAGCTTTCTTT. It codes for CASSPLGQGVSDTEAFF.

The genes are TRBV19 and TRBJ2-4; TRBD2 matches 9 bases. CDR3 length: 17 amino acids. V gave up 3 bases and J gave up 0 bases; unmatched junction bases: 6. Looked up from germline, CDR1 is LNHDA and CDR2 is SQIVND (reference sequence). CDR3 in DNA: TGTGCCAGTAGTATCCAGCGGGGGGCCTTAGCCAAAAACATTCAGTACTTC. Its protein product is CASSIQRGALAKNIQYF.